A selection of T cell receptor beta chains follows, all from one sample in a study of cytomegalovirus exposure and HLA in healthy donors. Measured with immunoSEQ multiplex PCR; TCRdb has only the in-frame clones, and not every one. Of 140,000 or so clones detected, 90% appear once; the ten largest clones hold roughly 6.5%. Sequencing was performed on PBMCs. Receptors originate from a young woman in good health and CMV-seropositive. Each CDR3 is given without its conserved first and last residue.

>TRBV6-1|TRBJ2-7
ASSVVALLLYEQY
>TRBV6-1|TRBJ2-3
ASSEIRSTDTQY
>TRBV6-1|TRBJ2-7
ASSDSRDFSRSYEQY
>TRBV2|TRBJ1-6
ASRPDRDSPLH
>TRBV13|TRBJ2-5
ASSFRRGGRETQY
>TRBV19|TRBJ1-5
ASSRRTGASRGNQPQH
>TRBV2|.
ASVRRGPLYEQY
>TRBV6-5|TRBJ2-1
ASRVAGAPRDEQF
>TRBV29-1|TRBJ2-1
SAYGQSWNEQF
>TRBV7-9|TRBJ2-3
ASSPPSGEGTDTQY
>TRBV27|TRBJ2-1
ASSLSGGAYNEQF
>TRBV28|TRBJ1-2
ASLKAGKGYT
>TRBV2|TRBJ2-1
ASSRTSGDNEQF
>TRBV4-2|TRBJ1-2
ASSQEGQNYGYT
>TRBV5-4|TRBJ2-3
ASSAGLAGSTDTQY
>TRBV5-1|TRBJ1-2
ASSWGTVHFYGYT
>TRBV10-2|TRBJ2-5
ASRDTTSTQY
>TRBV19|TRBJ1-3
ASSIRGTGNTIY
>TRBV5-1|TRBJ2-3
ASSLVGRWADTQY
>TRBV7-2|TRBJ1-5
ASSDRVWDQPQH
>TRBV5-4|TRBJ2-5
ASSLRDGTLGETQY
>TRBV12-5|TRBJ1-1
ASLTGKAF
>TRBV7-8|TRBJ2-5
ASSKDRQQETQY
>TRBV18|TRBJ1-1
ASSPPIGGDTEAF
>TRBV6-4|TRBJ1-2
ASSEVGGRNGYT
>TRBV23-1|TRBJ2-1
ASSQRPGQGARNEQF
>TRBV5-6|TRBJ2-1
ASREYRQAFRVSYNEQF
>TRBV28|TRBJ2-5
ASLGRELAAETQY
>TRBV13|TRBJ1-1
ASSLGRGEAF
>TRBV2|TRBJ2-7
ASRGTGISYEQY
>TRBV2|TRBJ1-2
ASRKTGGNYGYT
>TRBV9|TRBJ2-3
ASSGSRSSGRTDTQY
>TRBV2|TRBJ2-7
AAEGLAERDEQY
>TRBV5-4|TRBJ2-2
ASSPAYGELF
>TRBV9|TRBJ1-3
ASSPTRGQNTIY
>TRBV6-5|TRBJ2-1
ASGRGGPNYNEQF
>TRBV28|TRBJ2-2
ASRKQVTGELF
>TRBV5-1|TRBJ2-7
ASSLGLAGEGYEQY
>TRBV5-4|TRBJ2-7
ASSLELAKEQY
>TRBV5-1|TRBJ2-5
ASSLRGQGQETQY
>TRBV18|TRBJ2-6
ASSSGYSGANVLT
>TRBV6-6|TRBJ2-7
ASSYGPSYEQY
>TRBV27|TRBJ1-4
ASSLQGVGEKLF
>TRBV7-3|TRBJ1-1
ASSSIPPRCGTEAF
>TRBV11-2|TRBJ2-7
ASSLSGTGGYEQY
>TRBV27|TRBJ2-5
ASSWTRDSHRKTQY
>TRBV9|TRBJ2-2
ASSVGRTGGVAGELF
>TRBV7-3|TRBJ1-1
ASSSDTTNTEAF
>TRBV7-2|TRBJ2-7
ASSLAFSDYSSYEQY
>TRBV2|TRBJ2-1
ASSEGTGSYNEQF
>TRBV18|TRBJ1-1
ASSPRTGGDTEAF
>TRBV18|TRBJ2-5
ASSLARGPEETQY
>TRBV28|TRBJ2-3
ASTHLRDTQY
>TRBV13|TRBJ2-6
ASSFGERGRILGANVLT
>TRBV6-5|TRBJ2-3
ASRTRVVSTDTQY
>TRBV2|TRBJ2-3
ASSDRGADTQY
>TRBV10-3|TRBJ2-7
AISDSIGTSGSYEQY
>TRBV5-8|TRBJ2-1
ASSGGEWGGGNEQF
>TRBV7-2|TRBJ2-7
ASSFLGGTASYEQY